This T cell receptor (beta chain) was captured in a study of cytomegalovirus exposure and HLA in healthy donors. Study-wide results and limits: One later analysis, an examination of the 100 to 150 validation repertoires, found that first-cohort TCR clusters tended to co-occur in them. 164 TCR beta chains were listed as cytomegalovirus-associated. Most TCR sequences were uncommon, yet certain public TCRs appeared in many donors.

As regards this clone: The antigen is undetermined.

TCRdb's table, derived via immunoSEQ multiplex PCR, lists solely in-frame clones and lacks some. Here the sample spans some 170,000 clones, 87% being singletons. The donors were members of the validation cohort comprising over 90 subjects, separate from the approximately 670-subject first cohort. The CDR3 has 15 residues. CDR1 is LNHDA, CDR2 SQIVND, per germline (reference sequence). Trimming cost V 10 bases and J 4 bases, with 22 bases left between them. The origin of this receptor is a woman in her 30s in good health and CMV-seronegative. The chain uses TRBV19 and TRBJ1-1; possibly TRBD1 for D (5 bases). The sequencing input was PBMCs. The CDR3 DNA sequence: TGTGCCACAGTGACAGTACAGGTTAGTGGCACTGAAGCTTTCTTT. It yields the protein CATVTVQVSGTEAFF.